This TCR beta chain came from a study of long-term antiretroviral therapy in people with HIV. The V end lost 5 bases, the J end lost 1 base, and 8 bases lay between the germline ends. The germline gives CDR1 SGHVS, CDR2 FQNEAQ. The CDR3 is 14 residues long. A v3.0 immunoSEQ assay was performed at survey level. Sequencing was performed with immunoSEQ multiplex PCR; in TCRdb, only in-frame clones are kept and a portion is missing. Of around 20,000 clones listed, 76% are singletons. The sample in question was unsorted PBMCs, obtained 0.5 years before starting antiretroviral therapy. V usage is TRBV7-8 and J usage is TRBJ2-2; no clear D gene. The TCR comes from a woman in her 50s with HIV. The CDR3 sequence is CASSPRQNTGELFF. As DNA, the CDR3 is TGTGCCAGCAGCCCCCGACAGAACACCGGGGAGCTGTTTTTT.